This T cell receptor beta chain was recorded in a study of T-cell reconstitution after alpha-beta-depleted transplantation in children. Trimming left V 1 base short and J 2 bases short, with 8 bases between. In germline, CDR1 is KGHSH, CDR2 LQKENI. This CDR3 is 14 amino acids long. Concerning this clonotype: The antigen is undetermined.

Study-level findings and limits: Fresh T-cell production supplied most of the T-cell counts and diversity seen one year after transplant. Reportedly, alpha-beta T cells present about two months post-transplant originated from several hundred expanded clones of graft origin. Day-60 TCRbeta diversity that was high in some patients was derived from surviving recipient T cells and thymic progenitors.

The TCRbeta library was prepared with unique molecular identifiers. TCRdb recomputed calls from the PCR reads with MiXCR, one row per CDR3 protein. The repertoire has around 90,000 distinct CDR3 sequences, less than 20% of them found once; the top ten carry less than 20%. The rearrangement links TRBV18 to TRBJ1-1; D remains ambiguous. The sequencing used PBMCs, mostly from graft donor cells, collected 180 days after TCRalphabeta/CD19-depleted stem cell transplant. The clonotype comes from a male patient between 2 and 10 years old who had a stem cell transplant for acute lymphoblastic leukemia, so the T cells may come from the graft donor. The DNA for the CDR3 is TGTGCCAGCTCACCACGGGAGGATAACACTGAAGCTTTCTTT. Its protein is CASSPREDNTEAFF.